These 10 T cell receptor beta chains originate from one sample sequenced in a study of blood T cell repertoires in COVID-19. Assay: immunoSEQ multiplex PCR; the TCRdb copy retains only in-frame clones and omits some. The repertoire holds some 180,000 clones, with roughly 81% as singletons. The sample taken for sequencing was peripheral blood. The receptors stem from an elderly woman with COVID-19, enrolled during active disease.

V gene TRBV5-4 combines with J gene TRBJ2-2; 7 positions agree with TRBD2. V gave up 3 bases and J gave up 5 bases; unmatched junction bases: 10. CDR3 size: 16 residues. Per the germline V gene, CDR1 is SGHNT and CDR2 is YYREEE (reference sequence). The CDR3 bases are TGTGCCAGCAGCTGGGCCCTTGGGGGAGGGACCGGGGAGCTGTTTTTT. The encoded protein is CASSWALGGGTGELFF.

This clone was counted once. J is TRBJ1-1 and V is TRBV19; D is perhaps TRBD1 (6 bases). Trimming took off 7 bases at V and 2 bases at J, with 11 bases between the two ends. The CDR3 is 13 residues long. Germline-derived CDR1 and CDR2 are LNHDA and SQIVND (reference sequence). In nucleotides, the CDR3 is TGTGCCAGTACCGTGACAGGTAACACTGAAGCTTTCTTT. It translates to CASTVTGNTEAFF.

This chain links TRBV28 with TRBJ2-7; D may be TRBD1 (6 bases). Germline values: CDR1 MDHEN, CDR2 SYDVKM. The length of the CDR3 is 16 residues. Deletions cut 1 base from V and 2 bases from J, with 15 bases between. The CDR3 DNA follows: TGTGCCAGCAGTTTATCTTCCGGGACAATACCCTACGAGCAGTACTTC. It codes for CASSLSSGTIPYEQYF.

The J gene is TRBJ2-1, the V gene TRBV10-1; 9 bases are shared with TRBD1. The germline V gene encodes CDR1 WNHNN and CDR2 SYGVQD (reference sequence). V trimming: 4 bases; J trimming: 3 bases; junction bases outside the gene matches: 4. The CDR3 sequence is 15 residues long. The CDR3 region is CASSVGQGLYNEQFF. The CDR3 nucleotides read TGCGCCAGCAGTGTGGGACAGGGCCTCTACAATGAGCAGTTCTTC.

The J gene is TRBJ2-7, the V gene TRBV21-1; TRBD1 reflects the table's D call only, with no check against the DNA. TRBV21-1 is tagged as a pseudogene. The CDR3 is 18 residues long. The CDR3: CASSPLAGRGHDLYEQYF. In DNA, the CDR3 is TGTGCCAGCAGCCCCCTTGCGGGCAGGGGGCACGACCTCTACGAGCAGTACTTC.

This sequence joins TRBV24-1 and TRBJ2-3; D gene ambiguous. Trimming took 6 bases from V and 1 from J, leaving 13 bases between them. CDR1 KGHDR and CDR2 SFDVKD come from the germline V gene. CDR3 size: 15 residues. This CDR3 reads CATSSLGRGTDTQYF. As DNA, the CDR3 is TGTGCCACCAGTTCCCTTGGCCGTGGCACAGATACGCAGTATTTT.

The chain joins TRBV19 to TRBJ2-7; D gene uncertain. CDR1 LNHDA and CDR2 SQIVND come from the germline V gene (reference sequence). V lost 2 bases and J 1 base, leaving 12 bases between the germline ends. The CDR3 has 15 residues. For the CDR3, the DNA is TGTGCCAGTAGTATAAGGAGCCATCCATCCTACGAGCAGTACTTC. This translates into CASSIRSHPSYEQYF. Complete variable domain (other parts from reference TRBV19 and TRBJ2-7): DGGITQSPKYLFRKEGQNVTLSCEQNLNHDAMYWYRQDPGQGLRLIYYSQIVNDFQKGDIAEGYSVSREKKESFPLTVTSAQKNPTAFYLCASSIRSHPSYEQYFGPGTRLTVT.

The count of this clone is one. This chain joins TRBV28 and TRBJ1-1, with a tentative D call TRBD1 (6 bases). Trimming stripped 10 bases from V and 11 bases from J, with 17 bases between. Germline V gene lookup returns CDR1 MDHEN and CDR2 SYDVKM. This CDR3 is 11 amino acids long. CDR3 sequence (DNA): TGTGCCATCTCAGGGGTGGCTGGCGCTTTCTTT. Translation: CAISGVAGAFF.

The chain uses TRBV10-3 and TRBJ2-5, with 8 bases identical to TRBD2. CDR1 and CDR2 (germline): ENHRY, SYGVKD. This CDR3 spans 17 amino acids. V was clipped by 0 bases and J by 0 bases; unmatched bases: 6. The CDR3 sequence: CAISESLAGGNQETQYF. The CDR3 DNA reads TGTGCCATCAGTGAGTCGTTGGCGGGGGGTAACCAAGAGACCCAGTACTTC.

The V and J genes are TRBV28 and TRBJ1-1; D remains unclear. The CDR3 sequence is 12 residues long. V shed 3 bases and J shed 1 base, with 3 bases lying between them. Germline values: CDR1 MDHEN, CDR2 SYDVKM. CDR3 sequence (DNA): TGTGCCAGCAGTTTCCGGAACACTGAAGCTTTCTTT. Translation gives CASSFRNTEAFF.